Shown below are 28 T cell receptor beta chains from a single sample sequenced in a study of cytomegalovirus exposure and HLA in healthy donors. Clones were read by immunoSEQ multiplex PCR, and TCRdb kept only the in-frame ones, dropping some. This sample has more than 120,000 clones, with approximately 86% found just once. Sequenced sample: PBMCs. These receptors originate from a man between 18 and 35 years old in good health and CMV-seropositive.

The CDR3 here is CASSSDRSGTQYF. The CDR3 nucleotides are TGTGCCAGCAGCTCCGACAGGAGCGGGACCCAGTACTTC. V gene TRBV7-2 combines with J gene TRBJ2-5; tentative D call: TRBD1 (6 bases). CDR1 and CDR2 (germline): SGHTA, FQGNSA. CDR3 size: 13 residues. Between the trimmed V and J ends, which lost 4 bases and 7 bases, there was a span of 13 bases.

V and J are TRBV6-5 and TRBJ1-6; TRBD1 agrees at 8 bases. The CDR3 has 16 residues. In germline, CDR1 is MNHEY, CDR2 SVGAGI. V shed 0 bases, J shed 9 bases, and the junction held 7 bases outside the gene matches. The CDR3, as DNA: TGTGCCAGCAGTTACTCGATCGGACAGGGAACTTCACCCCTCCACTTT. Its protein product is CASSYSIGQGTSPLHF.

The genes are TRBV4-2 and TRBJ2-5; TRBD2 aligns across 8 bases. V was pared by 0 bases and J by 2 bases, with 11 bases of the junction left unmatched. The CDR3 is 18 residues long. The V gene's germline CDR1 is LGHNA and CDR2 YNFKEQ. The CDR3 DNA is TGTGCCAGCAGCCAAGATCCACTCGCGGGGGGCCGGCAAGAGACCCAGTACTTC. Protein sequence: CASSQDPLAGGRQETQYF.

This rearrangement joins TRBV6-1 to TRBJ2-5; TRBD1 agrees at 7 bases. V gave up 5 bases and J gave up 4 bases; unmatched junction bases: 10. CDR3 length: 15 residues. The V gene's germline CDR1 is MNHNS and CDR2 SASEGT. The CDR3 sequence is CASSPQGMVGETQYF. The CDR3 DNA sequence: TGTGCCAGCAGTCCACAGGGGATGGTAGGAGAGACCCAGTACTTC.

This chain uses TRBV28 with TRBJ2-1; TRBD2 agrees at 9 bases. J was trimmed by 7 bases and V by 2 bases; bases with no gene match: 9. CDR3 length: 16 amino acids. Germline V gene sequence: CDR1 MDHEN, CDR2 SYDVKM. The CDR3 loop reads CASSLNRIAGVNEQFF. DNA of the CDR3: TGTGCCAGCAGTTTAAATCGGATAGCGGGAGTAAATGAGCAGTTCTTC.

V usage is TRBV15 and J usage is TRBJ1-3; D is perhaps TRBD1 (5 bases). Germline values: CDR1 LNHNV, CDR2 YYDKDF (reference sequence). The V end lost 5 bases, the J end lost 2 bases, and 16 bases lay between the germline ends. The CDR3 spans 16 residues. The CDR3, as DNA: TGTGCCACCAGCCCAGGGATGGGCACAGCTGGAAACACCATATATTTT. The encoded protein is CATSPGMGTAGNTIYF.

This sequence joins TRBV9 and TRBJ2-1, with 7 bases matching TRBD2. The CDR3 is made up of 17 amino acids. Germline V gene data show CDR1 as SGDLS and CDR2 as YYNGEE. Germline trimming cut 3 bases from V and 0 bases from J; bases unmatched to any gene: 9. CDR3 loop: CASSDSMREHSYNEQFF. The CDR3 bases are TGTGCCAGCAGCGACTCGATGCGGGAGCACTCCTACAATGAGCAGTTCTTC.

As to this clone: The sample holds other DNA sequences that translate to the same CDR3. The chain couples TRBV18 to TRBJ1-1; possibly TRBD1 for D (5 bases). Trimming took off 4 bases at V and 1 base at J, with 7 bases between the two ends. Germline V lookup: CDR1 KGHSH, CDR2 LQKENI. The CDR3 runs to 13 residues. Here the CDR3 reads CASSLGQNTEAFF. As DNA, the CDR3 is TGTGCCAGCTCACTCGGACAGAACACTGAAGCTTTCTTT.

The chain recombines TRBV6-5 with TRBJ1-1; D is perhaps TRBD1 (6 bases). Germline lookup yields CDR1 MNHEY and CDR2 SVGAGI. Trimming pared 6 bases from V and 0 bases from J, leaving 8 bases between. The CDR3 spans 13 residues. The CDR3: CASSRQVNTEAFF. The CDR3 nucleotides read TGTGCCAGCAGCAGACAGGTGAACACTGAAGCTTTCTTT.

This chain uses TRBV30 with TRBJ1-3; no reliable D call. CDR3 length: 13 amino acids. Germline lookup yields CDR1 GTSNPN and CDR2 SVGIG (reference sequence). Trimming removed 6 bases at V and 4 bases at J, with 13 bases between. CDR3 residues: CACEGGRGNTIYF. Here the CDR3 DNA reads TGTGCCTGCGAGGGAGGGAGGGGAAACACCATATATTTT. The whole variable domain, filled in from reference TRBV30 and TRBJ1-3, reads SQTIHQWPATLVQPVGSPLSLECTVEGTSNPNLYWYRQAAGRGLQLLFYSVGIGQISSEVPQNLSASRPQDRQFILSSKKLLLSDSGFYLCACEGGRGNTIYFGEGSWLTVV.

This chain connects TRBV15 to TRBJ2-1; 14 bases align to TRBD2. Trimming at V came to 2 bases and at J to 10 bases, leaving 7 bases not matched to a gene. There are 16 residues in the CDR3. Germline V lookup: CDR1 LNHNV, CDR2 YYDKDF (reference sequence). The CDR3 loop is CATSRRGLAGEGEQFF. The CDR3 nucleotides are TGTGCCACCAGCAGACGGGGACTAGCGGGAGAAGGAGAGCAGTTCTTC.

This sequence joins TRBV5-1 and TRBJ1-6; 8 bases align to TRBD1. V shed 4 bases, J shed 15 bases, and the junction held 15 bases outside the gene matches. Germline V lookup: CDR1 SGHRS, CDR2 YFSETQ. The CDR3 covers 15 residues. The DNA of the CDR3 is TGCGCCAGCAGCCCTCAGGGGGCCGGGGATTTGAGCCTCCACTTT. Its translation is CASSPQGAGDLSLHF. The full variable domain, its missing parts supplied by reference TRBV5-1 and TRBJ1-6, is KAGVTQTPRYLIKTRGQQVTLSCSPISGHRSVSWYQQTPGQGLQFLFEYFSETQRNKGNFPGRFSGRQFSNSRSEMNVSTLELGDSALYLCASSPQGAGDLSLHFGNGTRLTVT.

The chain recombines TRBV6-1 with TRBJ2-7; 11 nucleotides align to TRBD1. CDR1 and CDR2 (germline): MNHNS, SASEGT. With V trimmed by 6 bases and J by 6 bases, 4 bases remained unmatched. The CDR3 covers 13 residues. CDR3 in DNA: TGTGCCAGCAGGGGACAGGGGGTTGGCGAGCAGTACTTC. As protein: CASRGQGVGEQYF.

As for this clone: Other nucleotide sequences in the sample specify the same CDR3. J is TRBJ1-2 and V is TRBV27; TRBD1 is a possible D gene (6 bases). Trimming removed 2 bases from V and 2 bases from J, with 6 bases in between. CDR1 is MNHEY and CDR2 is SMNVEV in the germline V gene (reference sequence). The CDR3 has 13 amino acids. The CDR3 DNA follows: TGTGCCAGCAGTTTAACAGGGAACTATGGCTACACCTTC. Translated: CASSLTGNYGYTF.

The rearrangement links TRBV9 to TRBJ1-1; tentative D call: TRBD1 (6 bases). V was shortened by 3 bases and J by 1 base, with 13 bases between the two germline ends. CDR1 and CDR2 from the germline V gene are SGDLS and YYNGEE. The CDR3 extends over 15 amino acids. CDR3 DNA: TGTGCCAGCAGCGAGGACAGCCTTAGGAACACTGAAGCTTTCTTT. It translates to CASSEDSLRNTEAFF.

V gene TRBV5-4 combines with J gene TRBJ1-4; the D gene is possibly TRBD1 (6 bases). Germline CDR1 SGHNT, CDR2 YYREEE (reference sequence). The V gene lost 4 bases and the J gene lost 6 bases, with 10 bases spanning the gap. CDR3 length: 13 residues. For the CDR3, the DNA is TGTGCCAGCAGCCAAAACAGGGATGAAAAACTGTTTTTT. Amino acid sequence: CASSQNRDEKLFF.

The V and J genes are TRBV12-5 and TRBJ2-5; possible D gene TRBD2, 6 bases. The CDR3 has 16 amino acids. In germline, CDR1 is LGHNT, CDR2 FRNRAP. V lost 4 bases, J lost 2 bases, and 17 bases lay in between. CDR3 sequence reads: CASGWGTENLQETQYF. CDR3 in DNA: TGTGCTAGTGGTTGGGGGACTGAAAATTTACAAGAGACCCAGTACTTC.

The chain has TRBV15 and TRBJ2-1; TRBD2 is a possible D gene (5 bases). The CDR3 runs to 15 residues. Germline CDR1 is LNHNV and CDR2 is YYDKDF (reference sequence). V was trimmed by 1 base and J by 7 bases, leaving 14 bases between them. CDR3 in DNA: TGTGCCACCAGCAGAGCCGGGAATCGTCAGAATGAGCAGTTCTTC. Protein: CATSRAGNRQNEQFF.

This chain joins TRBV28 and TRBJ1-1; TRBD1 matches at 7 bases. From germline, CDR1 is MDHEN and CDR2 SYDVKM. V was clipped by 6 bases and J by 3 bases; unmatched bases: 10. There are 15 residues in the CDR3. The CDR3 bases are TGTGCCAGCAGGCAGACAGGGAAGTTACACACTGAAGCTTTCTTT. Amino acid sequence: CASRQTGKLHTEAFF.

This chain uses TRBV5-1 with TRBJ2-2; 7 bases fit TRBD2. The ends lost 4 bases at V and 5 bases at J; junction bases unmatched: 8. CDR1 and CDR2 (germline): SGHRS, YFSETQ. The CDR3 has 15 residues. DNA for the CDR3: TGCGCCAGCAGCCCGGGGACCGGGGGGACCGGGGAGCTGTTTTTT. Residues: CASSPGTGGTGELFF.

The chain links TRBV18 to TRBJ2-3; the D is unclear. The CDR3 runs to 14 residues. CDR1 and CDR2 (germline): KGHSH, LQKENI. Trimming removed 4 bases from V and 1 base from J, with 9 bases in between. The CDR3 sequence: CASSLSTRTDTQYF. For the CDR3, the DNA is TGTGCCAGCTCACTGTCGACACGCACAGATACGCAGTATTTT.

The rearrangement links TRBV27 to TRBJ1-5; D unresolved. The germline V gene encodes CDR1 MNHEY and CDR2 SMNVEV (reference sequence). This CDR3 has 14 residues. Trimming took off 2 bases at V and 4 bases at J, with 9 bases between the two ends. CDR3 sequence reads: CASSLGGSNQPQHF. The CDR3 nucleotides are TGTGCCAGCAGTTTAGGAGGCTCTAATCAGCCCCAGCATTTT.

CDR3 sequence (DNA): TGTGCCAGCAGCCCGACGGGGGACAGGTTTACCCCCCAGCATTTT. Translated: CASSPTGDRFTPQHF. The V call is TRBV28, the J call TRBJ1-5, with 8 bases fitting TRBD1. CDR3 length equals 15 residues. Trimming at V came to 6 bases and at J to 10 bases, leaving 14 bases not matched to a gene. In germline, CDR1 is MDHEN, CDR2 SYDVKM.

The chain carries TRBV27 and TRBJ1-1, with D maybe TRBD1 (6 bases). Deletions cut 9 bases from V and 0 bases from J, with 14 bases between. CDR3 size: 14 residues. Per the germline V gene, CDR1 is MNHEY and CDR2 is SMNVEV (reference sequence). The CDR3 is CASRQANMNTEAFF. DNA of the CDR3: TGTGCCAGTAGACAGGCCAACATGAACACTGAAGCTTTCTTT.

V usage is TRBV30 and J usage is TRBJ2-7; the match to TRBD1 covers 9 bases. This CDR3 spans 13 amino acids. Germline CDR1 is GTSNPN and CDR2 is SVGIG (reference sequence). With 4 bases clipped from V and 6 bases from J, the junction kept 7 bases outside the gene matches. The CDR3 sequence is CAWNRDRASEQYF. The CDR3 DNA sequence: TGTGCCTGGAACCGGGACAGGGCATCCGAGCAGTACTTC.

The chain employs TRBV10-3 and TRBJ1-3; D unresolved. V was cut by 5 bases and J by 0 bases, with 8 bases left in between. Germline V gives CDR1 ENHRY, CDR2 SYGVKD. The CDR3 has 14 residues. The CDR3 DNA is TGTGCCATCAGTATTTCTCGCTCTGGAAACACCATATATTTT. It codes for CAISISRSGNTIYF.

The count of this clone is one. This chain uses TRBV5-1 with TRBJ2-1; tentative D call: TRBD1 (6 bases). The CDR3 length is 15 residues. In germline, CDR1 is SGHRS, CDR2 YFSETQ. Trimming pared 4 bases from V and 4 bases from J, leaving 15 bases between. CDR3 DNA sequence: TGCGCCAGCAGCCCTACTGGACAGAATTACAATGAGCAGTTCTTC. It codes for CASSPTGQNYNEQFF.

A word on this clone: A read error may produce the germline difference seen at one junction end. CDR3 DNA sequence: TGTGCCAGCAGCTTATATGGCAGCGGTAACGATGGCTACACCTTC. It translates to CASSLYGSGNDGYTF. This sequence joins TRBV7-9 and TRBJ1-2; D gene uncertain. The V gene's germline CDR1 is SEHNR and CDR2 FQNEAQ (reference sequence). CDR3 length: 15 amino acids.